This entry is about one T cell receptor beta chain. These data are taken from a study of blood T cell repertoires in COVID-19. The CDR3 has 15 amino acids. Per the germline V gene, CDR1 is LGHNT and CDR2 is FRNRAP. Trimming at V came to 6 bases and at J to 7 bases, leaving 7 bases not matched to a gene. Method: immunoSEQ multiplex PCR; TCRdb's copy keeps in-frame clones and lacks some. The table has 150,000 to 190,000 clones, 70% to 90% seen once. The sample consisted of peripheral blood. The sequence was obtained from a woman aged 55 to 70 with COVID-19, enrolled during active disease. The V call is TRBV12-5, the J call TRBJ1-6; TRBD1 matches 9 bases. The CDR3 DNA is TGTGCTAGTGGACCCTGGACAGGGGAAAATTCACCCCTCCACTTT. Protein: CASGPWTGENSPLHF.